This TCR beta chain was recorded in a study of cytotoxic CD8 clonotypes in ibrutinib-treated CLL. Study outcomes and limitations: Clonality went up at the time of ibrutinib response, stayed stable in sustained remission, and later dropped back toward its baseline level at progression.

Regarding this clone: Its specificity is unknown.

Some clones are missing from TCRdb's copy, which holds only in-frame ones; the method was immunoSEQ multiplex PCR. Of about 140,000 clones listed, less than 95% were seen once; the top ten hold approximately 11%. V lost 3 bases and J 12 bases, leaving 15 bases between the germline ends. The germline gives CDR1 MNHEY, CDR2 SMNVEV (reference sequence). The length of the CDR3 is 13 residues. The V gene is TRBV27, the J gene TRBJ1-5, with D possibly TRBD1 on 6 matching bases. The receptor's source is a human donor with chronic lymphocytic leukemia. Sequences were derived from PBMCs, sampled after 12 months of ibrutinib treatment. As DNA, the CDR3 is TGTGCCAGCAGTTTGGGGCAGGACAGTCTCCAGCATTTT. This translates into CASSLGQDSLQHF.